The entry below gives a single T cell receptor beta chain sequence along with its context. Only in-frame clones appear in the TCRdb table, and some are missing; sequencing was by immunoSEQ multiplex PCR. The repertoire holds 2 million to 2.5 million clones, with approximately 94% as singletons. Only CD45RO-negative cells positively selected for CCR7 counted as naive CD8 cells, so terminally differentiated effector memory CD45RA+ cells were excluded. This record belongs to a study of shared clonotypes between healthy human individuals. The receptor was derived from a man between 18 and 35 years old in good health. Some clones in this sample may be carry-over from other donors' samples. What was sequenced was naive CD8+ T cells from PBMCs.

As DNA, the CDR3 is TGCGCCAGCAGCCCCCGACAGGGGGCGCGTTATGGCTACACCTTC. It encodes CASSPRQGARYGYTF. The chain combines TRBV4-1 with TRBJ1-2; 10 bases agree with TRBD1. With V trimmed by 4 bases and J by 5 bases, 7 bases remained unmatched. Looked up from germline, CDR1 is MGHRA and CDR2 is YSYEKL. The CDR3 runs to 15 residues.